This T cell receptor (beta chain) derives from a study of blood T cell repertoires in COVID-19 (dated by TCRdb to 2018 to 2021). Some background on the complete study: Samples from collaborators originated in the United States, Italy and Spain and spanned both the acute and convalescent phases of COVID-19. The prospective study material was composed of cDNA or gDNA derived from T cells, B-cell-depleted T cells, or PBMCs. The dataset comprised deeply sampled blood TCRbeta repertoires from subjects exposed to, actively infected with, or recovered from COVID-19. The repertoires were released in a freely available public database meant as a resource for research on the immune response to SARS-CoV-2. Samples were obtained from the ongoing ImmuneRACE study (first 160 participants) and from over 1,000 subjects provided by 6 global collaborators. Sample metadata almost always included a de-identified subject ID, COVID-19 status, age in years and sex. Where available, HLA class I and class II types were obtained from metadata supplied by the sample provider rather than from assay-based typing. Overall study results and their limits: Clinical and demographic metadata were provided uncurated, with the amount varying by source and participant.

The collaborating institutions used their own protocols to collect whole blood in K2EDTA tubes. For TCRbeta analysis, collaborators shipped samples in one of three forms: frozen whole blood, isolated PBMCs, or DNA extracted from either of those sample types. TCRbeta CDR3 regions were amplified from genomic DNA by means of the immunoSEQ Assay, a bias-controlled multiplex PCR. On the study's bioinformatics: The number of nucleated cells in each sample was estimated by amplification of reference gene primers within the assay. Sequence reads were collapsed and filtered to measure the absolute abundance of every unique TCRbeta CDR3 rearrangement. For each sample, productive Simpson clonality was calculated as the square root of Simpson's diversity index over productive rearrangements. TCRdb carries this immuneACCESS record with in-frame sequences only. Its versions omit some clonotypes, under half of them owing to an unresolved V gene in the studies checked, with the rest unexplained. The DNA was the basis for D and trimming; V, J and clone size are from that table. The sample table records hundreds of thousands of clones; less than 90% of these occur just once. The ten largest clonotypes hold 15% to 20% of the sample.

V loses 3 bases, J loses 5 bases, and the germline ends lie 14 bases apart. Measured from the cysteine to the phenylalanine, the CDR3 is 15 residues long. Only the CDR3 part of the read is kept: 45 bases, read in frame from the first base. CDR1 and CDR2, looked up from the germline V gene (reference sequence), are LNHNV and YYDKDF. About this clone itself: Its antigen target is currently unknown. Base quality data are lacking; no much larger clone is found one base away.

The source is a man aged 30-40 years with active or convalescent COVID-19. Input material: peripheral blood. The sequence links TRBV15 to TRBJ2-1; possibly the D gene is TRBD2, per 5 matching bases. Here is the DNA: TGTGCCACCAGCAGTCCGCGGGCCAGAAACAATGAGCAGTTCTTC. This encodes CATSSPRARNNEQFF.